One sample yielded the 21 T cell receptor beta chains listed below, sequenced in a study of blood T cells in healthy people across ages (dated by TCRdb to between 2014 and 2016). Library preparation employed 5' RACE. TCRdb shows the sequencer as Illumina HiSeq 2500. The second PCR ran for about 7 to 11 cycles and used a J-beta primer mix along with a sample-barcoded 5' primer. TCRdb trimmed the raw reads at Q25, called clones with MiXCR and kept productive beta chains. Every distinct CDR3 protein forms one entry, paired with its most common genes and DNA. The sample table shows 850,000 to 1,300,000 distinct CDR3 sequences, and under 55% are seen once. About 20% of the sample is taken by the ten largest. The sample comprised blood. The receptors here all came from a woman aged 60-75 years in good health.

This chain connects TRBV27 to TRBJ1-5; 9 nucleotides line up with TRBD1. Unmatched junction bases numbered 11, after V lost 5 bases and J lost 9 bases. The CDR3 extends over 15 amino acids. In germline, CDR1 is MNHEY, CDR2 SMNVEV (reference sequence). CDR3 amino acids: CASSPYPGQGLPQHF. The DNA for the CDR3 is TGTGCCAGCAGTCCCTATCCGGGACAGGGTTTGCCCCAGCATTTT.

The chain carries TRBV20-1 and TRBJ1-2; D is unresolved. The V end was cut by 3 bases, the J end by 4 bases, with 6 bases between. Germline V CDR1 and CDR2: DFQATT, SNEGSKA (reference sequence). The CDR3 has 11 residues. The CDR3 loop reads CSASAVYGYTF. CDR3 sequence (DNA): TGCAGTGCTAGTGCAGTCTATGGCTACACCTTC.

The J gene is TRBJ1-5, the V gene TRBV20-1, with 7 bases that match TRBD1. The V gene's germline CDR1 is DFQATT and CDR2 SNEGSKA (reference sequence). This CDR3 has 17 residues. The junction had 17 bases not matched to a gene; V was cut back by 3 bases and J by 6 bases. The CDR3 nucleotides are TGCAGTGCTAGCTGGGACAGCTTAATGATCAAGTCTCAGCCCCAGCATTTT. This codes for CSASWDSLMIKSQPQHF.

The chain joins TRBV14 to TRBJ1-6; D unclear. V dropped 0 bases and J dropped 11 bases, with 8 bases sitting between them. CDR1 SGHDN and CDR2 FVKESK come from the germline V gene. The CDR3 covers 13 residues. CDR3 coding DNA: TGTGCCAGCAGCCAAGAATCGGGTGCACCCCTCCACTTT. It translates to CASSQESGAPLHF.

This clonotype was picked up a small number of times. The chain joins TRBV7-2 to TRBJ2-1; 10 nucleotides align to TRBD2. J was trimmed by 7 bases and V by 2 bases; bases with no gene match: 5. This CDR3 spans 15 amino acids. Germline V gene data show CDR1 as SGHTA and CDR2 as FQGNSA. The CDR3 reads CASSLWASGSNEQFF. The CDR3 DNA follows: TGTGCCAGCAGCTTATGGGCTAGCGGGAGTAATGAGCAGTTCTTC.

This clonotype was seen just once. The chain employs TRBV5-5 and TRBJ2-7; TRBD1 aligns across 9 bases. Trimming removed 3 bases from V and 3 bases from J; junction bases left unmatched: 7. This CDR3 spans 15 amino acids. The V gene's germline CDR1 is SGHKS and CDR2 YYEKEE (reference sequence). The CDR3 spells CASSWGQGESYEQYF. The CDR3 region has the DNA TGTGCCAGCAGCTGGGGACAGGGTGAGAGCTACGAGCAGTACTTC.

The table lists this clonotype with a few counts. The chain employs TRBV29-1 and TRBJ2-7; TRBD1 aligns across 9 bases. Trimming cost V 4 bases and J 4 bases; bases outside gene matches: 14. Germline CDR1 reads SQVTM; CDR2 reads ANQGSEA. The CDR3 is made up of 16 amino acids. DNA of the CDR3: TGCAGCGTTGCCGACAGGGGGTTTAGTTTTTGTTACGAGCAGTACTTC. Protein: CSVADRGFSFCYEQYF.

This clonotype showed up just a few times. The chain recombines TRBV29-1 with TRBJ2-5; 8 nucleotides align to TRBD1. J gave up 4 bases and V 7 bases, and 11 bases lay outside the gene matches. The germline V gene has CDR1 SQVTM and CDR2 ANQGSEA. CDR3 length: 14 residues. CDR3 loop: CSGQRAGGLETQYF. The CDR3 coding sequence is TGCAGCGGGCAGCGGGCAGGGGGCTTAGAGACCCAGTACTTC. The whole variable domain, remainder taken from reference TRBV29-1 and TRBJ2-5, is SAVISQKPSRDICQRGTSLTIQCQVDSQVTMMFWYRQQPGQSLTLIATANQGSEATYESGFVIDKFPISRPNLTFSTLTVSNMSPEDSSIYLCSGQRAGGLETQYFGPGTRLLVL.

This clonotype was recorded many times. The chain couples TRBV29-1 to TRBJ1-2; D not resolved. Between the trimmed V and J ends, which lost 0 bases and 5 bases, there was a span of 7 bases. Germline V lookup: CDR1 SQVTM, CDR2 ANQGSEA. This CDR3 spans 12 amino acids. CDR3 residues: CSVEETAYGYTF. CDR3 DNA sequence: TGCAGCGTTGAAGAGACGGCTTATGGCTACACCTTC.

This clonotype was counted a few times. The V call is TRBV29-1, the J call TRBJ2-5; TRBD2 might be the D (6 bases). The CDR3 sequence is 14 residues long. The V gene lost 0 bases and the J gene lost 11 bases, with 19 bases spanning the gap. From germline, CDR1 is SQVTM and CDR2 ANQGSEA. Written as DNA, the CDR3 is TGCAGCGTTGAAGAGGGTGGAGGGCCTTCGGAGCAGTACTTC. Its protein product is CSVEEGGGPSEQYF.

This clonotype occurred a few times. V gene TRBV5-1 combines with J gene TRBJ2-5; the match to TRBD2 covers 7 bases. Per the germline V gene, CDR1 is SGHRS and CDR2 is YFSETQ. V was clipped by 1 base and J by 4 bases; unmatched bases: 7. The CDR3 contains 15 residues. DNA for the CDR3: TGCGCCAGCAGCTTGCTAGCGGCACCTCGAGAGACCCAGTACTTC. It yields the protein CASSLLAAPRETQYF.

The sample holds many counts of this clonotype. J is TRBJ2-7 and V is TRBV13; D remains unclear. Germline V gene lookup returns CDR1 PRHDT and CDR2 FYEKMQ (reference sequence). V lost 5 bases and J lost 2, with 13 bases in between. The CDR3 totals 14 residues. The CDR3, as DNA: TGTGCCAGCAGCAGGGTACGTGGCCCCTACGAGCAGTACTTC. It specifies CASSRVRGPYEQYF.

J is TRBJ1-5 and V is TRBV2; D is uncertain. This CDR3 is built from 12 residues. Germline values: CDR1 SNHLY, CDR2 FYNNEI. Trimming left V 5 bases short and J 5 bases short, with 7 bases between. The CDR3 reads CASSWEHQPQHF. The CDR3 region has the DNA TGTGCCAGCAGTTGGGAACATCAGCCCCAGCATTTT.

This chain joins TRBV12-3 or TRBV12-4 and TRBJ2-5; 7 bases agree with TRBD2. V lost 0 bases, J lost 11 bases, and 18 bases stayed unmatched. The CDR3 consists of 17 residues. CDR3 sequence: CASSLALGGRESRKQYF. As DNA, the CDR3 is TGTGCCAGCAGTTTAGCGTTGGGCGGGAGAGAGTCGAGGAAGCAGTACTTC.

This chain links TRBV30 with TRBJ2-3; maybe TRBD2 (6 bases). Germline loops: CDR1 GTSNPN, CDR2 SVGIG (reference sequence). The V end was cut by 1 base, the J end by 8 bases, with 13 bases between. The CDR3 consists of 13 residues. The DNA for the CDR3 is TGTGCCTGGAGTGGCGGAGGGGAAGGTACGCAGTATTTT. Translated, it gives CAWSGGGEGTQYF.

This clonotype appeared a few times. The chain employs TRBV15 and TRBJ2-1, with D possibly matching TRBD2 (6 bases). Germline lookup yields CDR1 LNHNV and CDR2 YYDKDF (reference sequence). The length of the CDR3 is 15 residues. With 6 bases removed from V and 3 bases from J, the gap between germline ends came to 15 bases. The CDR3: CATRSGRRGYNEQFF. The CDR3 coding sequence is TGTGCCACCAGAAGCGGGCGGCGGGGCTACAATGAGCAGTTCTTC.

This clonotype was observed a handful of times. The rearrangement links TRBV9 to TRBJ2-7; D is unresolved. V gave up 2 bases and J gave up 2 bases, with 11 bases separating them. Germline V gene data show CDR1 as SGDLS and CDR2 as YYNGEE. The CDR3 has 14 amino acids. CDR3 residues: CASSVHQVPYEQYF. The CDR3 DNA reads as TGTGCCAGCAGCGTTCACCAAGTCCCCTACGAGCAGTACTTC. The entire variable domain, with the rest obtained from reference TRBV9 and TRBJ2-7, is as follows: DSGVTQTPKHLITATGQRVTLRCSPRSGDLSVYWYQQSLDQGLQFLIQYYNGEERAKGNILERFSAQQFPDLHSELNLSSLELGDSALYFCASSVHQVPYEQYFGPGTRLTVT.

The chain carries TRBV7-9 and TRBJ2-3; unclear D gene. Germline lookup yields CDR1 SEHNR and CDR2 FQNEAQ (reference sequence). This CDR3 comprises 14 residues. V gave up 3 bases and J gave up 2 bases, with 9 bases separating them. The chain's CDR3 is CASSFGSYTDTQYF. The CDR3 DNA reads as TGTGCCAGCAGCTTCGGCAGTTACACAGATACGCAGTATTTT. Looking up the rest from reference TRBV7-9 and TRBJ2-3 gives the full variable domain: DTGVSQNPRHKITKRGQNVTFRCDPISEHNRLYWYRQTLGQGPEFLTYFQNEAQLEKSRLLSDRFSAERPKGSFSTLEIQRTEQGDSAMYLCASSFGSYTDTQYFGPGTRLTVL.

There are a few counts of this clonotype. This chain joins TRBV15 and TRBJ2-5; TRBD1 or TRBD2 may be the D gene (5 bases each). The CDR3 loop spans 15 amino acids. Germline CDR1 reads LNHNV; CDR2 reads YYDKDF (reference sequence). V lost 8 bases and J 4 bases, leaving 20 bases between the germline ends. CDR3 sequence (DNA): TGTGCCACCGGGACGGGCACCGAAGGGTCAGAGACCCAGTACTTC. The encoded protein is CATGTGTEGSETQYF. The full variable domain, its missing parts supplied by reference TRBV15 and TRBJ2-5, is DAMVIQNPRYQVTQFGKPVTLSCSQTLNHNVMYWYQQKSSQAPKLLFHYYDKDFNNEADTPDNFQSRRPNTSFCFLDIRSPGLGDTAMYLCATGTGTEGSETQYFGPGTRLLVL.

The chain uses TRBV20-1 and TRBJ2-4; D may be TRBD2 (6 bases). Judging by the DNA end, TRBJ2-5 fits better; the J call may be wrong. Germline V gene sequence: CDR1 DFQATT, CDR2 SNEGSKA (reference sequence). The CDR3 extends over 14 amino acids. CDR3 in amino acids: CSAVRSGVKETQYF. The CDR3 nucleotides read TGCAGTGCTGTAAGATCGGGAGTTAAAGAGACCCAGTACTTC.

This clonotype has more than one count but fewer than ten. The chain couples TRBV4-2 to TRBJ2-2; TRBD2 aligns across 8 bases. The CDR3 contains 16 residues. CDR1 is LGHNA and CDR2 is YNFKEQ in the germline V gene. J gave up 6 bases and V 4 bases, and 10 bases lay outside the gene matches. CDR3 DNA sequence: TGTGCCAGCAGCCGGCGGGGCGCGGGAGGATCCGGGGAGCTGTTTTTT. This gives the protein CASSRRGAGGSGELFF.